A selection of T cell receptor beta chains follows, all from one sample in a study of molecular identifiers for immune sequencing clone quantification. TCRdb reprocessed the PCR reads via MiXCR and lists one record per CDR3 protein. This sample carries more than 250,000 distinct CDR3 sequences, over 20% of them seen once, and the ten largest clones take under 0.95%. The specimen was naive CD8+ T cells from blood, with Jurkat cell RNA spiked in. All receptors derive from a human donor in good health. Some libraries in this study had Jurkat cell RNA spiked in. CDR3s leave out the opening cysteine and the closing phenylalanine or tryptophan.

V: TRBV7-9; J: TRBJ1-1; CDR3: ASSPTGGGTEAF
V: TRBV7-9; J: TRBJ2-7; CDR3: ASSQLRLSSYEQY
V: TRBV4-3; J: TRBJ2-7; CDR3: ASSPSWTVGGSYEQY
V: TRBV7-9; J: TRBJ1-1; CDR3: ASSFPLGTGYTEAF
V: TRBV4-3; J: TRBJ1-6; CDR3: ASSQLTPTSSYNSPLH
V: TRBV25-1; J: TRBJ1-1; CDR3: ASSDRDRNLGEAF
V: TRBV4-3; J: TRBJ2-7; CDR3: ASSQDSLAGGRYEQY
V: TRBV2; J: TRBJ2-7; CDR3: ASGPPTGGGAGYEQY
V: TRBV6-2/TRBV6-3; J: TRBJ2-7; CDR3: ASYGGPGQY
V: TRBV29-1; J: TRBJ1-1; CDR3: SVTTAEAF
V: TRBV19; J: TRBJ1-6; CDR3: ASQRALRGYSPLH
V: TRBV5-1; J: TRBJ1-1; CDR3: ASRSPEGYTEAF
V: TRBV11-2; J: TRBJ2-7; CDR3: ASSPYGTSGYELY
V: TRBV6-2/TRBV6-3; J: TRBJ1-2; CDR3: ASGPRRGEDYGYT
V: TRBV11-2; J: TRBJ2-7; CDR3: ASSPGYNEQY
V: TRBV7-9; J: TRBJ2-2; CDR3: ASSLAQNTGELF
V: TRBV4-3; J: TRBJ2-1; CDR3: ASCQDSSGASSYNEQF
V: TRBV9; J: TRBJ2-3; CDR3: ASSVSGGAIDTQY
V: TRBV6-2/TRBV6-3; J: TRBJ1-1; CDR3: ASRLTGGFTEAF
V: TRBV4-1; J: TRBJ2-1; CDR3: ASSEIQGGYNEQF
V: TRBV5-4; J: TRBJ2-5; CDR3: ASSSSDGPPGAQY
V: TRBV6-6; J: TRBJ2-3; CDR3: ASSYGSGGDTQY
V: TRBV4-3; J: TRBJ2-5; CDR3: ASSQDYLELETQY
V: TRBV7-9; J: TRBJ2-7; CDR3: ASSSALAGGEQY
V: TRBV19; J: TRBJ2-7; CDR3: ASSNGTSVTVFYEQY
V: TRBV3-1; J: TRBJ2-5; CDR3: ASSGQDETQY
V: TRBV3-1; J: TRBJ1-4; CDR3: ASSHSREKLF